Reported below is one TCR beta chain. This specimen belongs to a study of blood T cell repertoires in COVID-19. Study overall: Both acute and convalescent COVID-19 samples were obtained from the United States, Italy and Spain. T cells, B-cell-depleted T cells, or PBMCs provided the cDNA or gDNA that served as material.

The CDR3 totals 14 residues. Germline V gene sequence: CDR1 SGHRS, CDR2 YFSETQ. Between the trimmed V and J ends, which lost 7 bases and 5 bases, there was a span of 13 bases. Assignments of participants to cohorts depended upon their own reported clinical history. Per the study methods: Amplification of reference gene primers was used by the study to estimate nucleated cell counts. Here immunoSEQ multiplex PCR was the method, and the copy in TCRdb shows in-frame clones only, minus some. V, J and clone size derive from that table, while D and trimming were established from the DNA sequence. The profile shows 400,000 or so clones, 90% of them singletons.

The V call is TRBV5-1, the J call TRBJ1-6; tentatively, D is TRBD1 (6 bases). The TCR comes from a man between 18 and 29 years old who had recovered from COVID-19. Sequenced input: PBMCs or T cells enriched from blood (not recorded which). The CDR3 sequence is CASSTRQDNSPLHF. CDR3 nucleotide sequence: TGCGCCAGCTCCACTCGACAGGATAATTCACCCCTCCACTTT.